The T cell receptor (beta chain) described here comes from a study of blood T cell repertoires in COVID-19. Libraries were prepared by immunoSEQ multiplex PCR; TCRdb keeps only in-frame clonotypes and omits some of them. This table has fewer than 400,000 clones, approximately 83% appearing once. Participants' own reports of clinical history determined their cohort assignment. With regard to this clone: Different DNA sequences within this sample yield the same CDR3.

This TCR came from a man aged 30-40 years who had recovered from COVID-19. The sequenced sample was PBMCs or T cells enriched from blood (not recorded which).

This chain's CDR3 is CASSLGGRNEKLFF. The CDR3 DNA is TGCGCCAGCAGCCTCGGGGGGCGAAACGAAAAACTGTTTTTT. The chain carries TRBV5-1 and TRBJ1-4; weak D call: TRBD1 (6 bases). CDR1 SGHRS and CDR2 YFSETQ come from the germline V gene. Deletions cut 4 bases from V and 8 bases from J, with 15 bases between. This CDR3 is built from 14 residues.